This T cell receptor beta chain was found in a study of shared clonotypes between healthy human individuals. Overall study: Participating donors consisted of a couple of women and a few men aged 18 to 49. Each donor's CD8 memory used one plate, CD8 naive two, each CD4 subset three. The study's findings and limits: The four-donor shared clonotypes exceeded non-shared clonotypes in generation probability, with non-shared ones scoring lower.

Method: immunoSEQ multiplex PCR; TCRdb's copy keeps in-frame clones and lacks some. The table has 2 million to 2.5 million clones, approximately 93% seen once; the top ten hold under 0.45%. Concerning this clone: The antigen remains undetermined.

The CDR3 length is 14 residues. Germline V gene lookup returns CDR1 LNHDA and CDR2 SQIVND (reference sequence). The junction had 4 bases not matched to a gene; V was cut back by 5 bases and J by 1 base. The sample consisted of naive CD4+ T cells from PBMCs. Subset in this sample: CD45RA+ positively selected. The chain combines TRBV19 with TRBJ1-2; 7 bases are a match to TRBD1. The receptor's source is a man aged 18 to 29 in good health. Some clones in this sample may be carry-over from other donors' samples. The CDR3 is CASSDRQGNYGYTF. The CDR3 coding sequence is TGTGCCAGTAGTGACCGACAGGGTAACTATGGCTACACCTTC.